This TCR beta chain was observed in a study of T cells in Graves' hyperthyroidism and ophthalmopathy. Findings and caveats of the study: Researchers report that a 13 V-J model separated ophthalmopathy from stable hyperthyroidism. Most thyroid clonotypes expanded above 0.001 were also detected in blood.

Each patient was aged 18 to 65 and had newly diagnosed hyperthyroidism of under 2 months' duration. Uncontrolled infection, other autoimmune disease, pregnancy or lactation disqualified patients from enrolment. From germline, CDR1 is SEHNR and CDR2 FQNEAQ (reference sequence). The CDR3 contains 14 residues. RNA transcripts yielded amplified TCR beta CDR3 regions. In the first-round RT-PCR of the TCR CDR3, the HTBI primer set was used. TCRdb analysed the multiplex PCR reads with MiXCR anew, one entry per CDR3 protein. The table has about 210,000 distinct CDR3 sequences, 15% to 20% seen once. A remark on this clonotype: Its antigen is still unknown. One base away lies a much larger clone, so this may be a sequencing read error.

This TCR was sampled from a man in his forties or fifties with Graves' hyperthyroidism. Material for sequencing was blood. The chain combines TRBV7-9 with TRBJ2-5; 7 bases line up with TRBD1. The CDR3 loop is CAGSPRDSRGTQYF. The CDR3 DNA sequence: TGTGCCGGCAGCCCCCGGGACAGCCGGGGGACCCAGTACTTC.